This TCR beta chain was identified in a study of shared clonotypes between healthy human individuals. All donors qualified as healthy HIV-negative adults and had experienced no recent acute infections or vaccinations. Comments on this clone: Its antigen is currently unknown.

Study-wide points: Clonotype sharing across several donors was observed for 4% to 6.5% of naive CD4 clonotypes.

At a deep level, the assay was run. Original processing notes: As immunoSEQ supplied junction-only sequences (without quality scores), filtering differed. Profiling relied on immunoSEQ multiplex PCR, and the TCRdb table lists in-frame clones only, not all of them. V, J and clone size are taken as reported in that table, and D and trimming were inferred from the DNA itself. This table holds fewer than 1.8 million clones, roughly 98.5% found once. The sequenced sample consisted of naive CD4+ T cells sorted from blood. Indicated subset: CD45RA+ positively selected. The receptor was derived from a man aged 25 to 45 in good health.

CDR3 DNA sequence: TGTGCCAGCTCACCACTGCGCAGGGAAGAGACCCAGTACTTC. It yields the protein CASSPLRREETQYF. The V gene is TRBV18, the J gene TRBJ2-5; perhaps TRBD1 as D (5 bases). This CDR3 comprises 14 residues. Per germline, CDR1 KGHSH and CDR2 LQKENI. V was cut by 1 base and J by 3 bases, with 9 bases left in between.